Here is one T cell receptor beta chain with its context. The data were obtained in a study of shared clonotypes between healthy human individuals. TCRdb's copy holds only in-frame clones and misses some; the assay was immunoSEQ multiplex PCR. The sample has approximately 500,000 clones; 60% to 80% are singletons. J was trimmed by 6 bases and V by 5 bases; bases with no gene match: 7. CDR3 length: 15 residues. Germline V gives CDR1 SGHTA, CDR2 FQGTGA. Sample: PBMCs. The receptor was derived from a woman in her 40s in good health. Some clones in this sample may be carry-over from other donors' samples. The V and J genes are TRBV7-3 and TRBJ2-2; 9 bases match TRBD1. CDR3: CASSLGQGWAGELFF. The CDR3 nucleotides are TGTGCCAGCAGCCTCGGACAGGGGTGGGCCGGGGAGCTGTTTTTT.